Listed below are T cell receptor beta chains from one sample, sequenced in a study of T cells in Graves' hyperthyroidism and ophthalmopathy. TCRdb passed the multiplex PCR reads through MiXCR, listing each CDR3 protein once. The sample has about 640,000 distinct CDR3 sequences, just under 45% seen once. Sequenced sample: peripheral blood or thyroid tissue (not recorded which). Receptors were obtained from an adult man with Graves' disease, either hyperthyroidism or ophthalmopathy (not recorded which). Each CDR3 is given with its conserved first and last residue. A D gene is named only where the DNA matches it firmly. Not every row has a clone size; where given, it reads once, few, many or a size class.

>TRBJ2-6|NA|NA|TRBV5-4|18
CASSLLRGKSSGANVLTF
TGTGCCAGCAGCTTGTTAAGGGGGAAGAGCTCTGGGGCCAACGTCCTGACTTTC
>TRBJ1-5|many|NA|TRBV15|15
CATSRDLGAGQPQHF
TGTGCCACCAGCAGAGATTTAGGTGCAGGTCAGCCCCAGCATTTT
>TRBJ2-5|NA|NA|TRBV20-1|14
CSASIPSEAETQYF
TGCAGTGCTAGTATTCCTAGCGAGGCAGAGACCCAGTACTTC
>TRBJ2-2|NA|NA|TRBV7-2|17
CASSLVGSPTNTGELFF
TGTGCCAGCAGCTTAGTTGGTAGTCCAACGAACACCGGGGAGCTGTTTTTT
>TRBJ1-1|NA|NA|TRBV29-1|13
CSAQIGDGTEAFF
TGCAGCGCACAAATAGGGGATGGCACTGAAGCTTTCTTT
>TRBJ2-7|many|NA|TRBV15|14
CATSRDRQPYEQYF
TGTGCCACCAGCAGAGATCGACAACCCTACGAGCAGTACTTC
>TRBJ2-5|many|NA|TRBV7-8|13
CASSFPSSETQYF
TGTGCCAGCAGCTTTCCTAGTTCGGAGACCCAGTACTTC
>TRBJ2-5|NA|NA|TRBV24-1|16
CATSVREKKRGETQYF
TGTGCCACCAGTGTACGGGAGAAAAAGAGGGGAGAGACCCAGTACTTC
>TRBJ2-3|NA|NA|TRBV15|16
CATSRWDWGSMDTQYF
TGTGCCACCAGCAGATGGGACTGGGGGAGTATGGATACGCAGTATTTT
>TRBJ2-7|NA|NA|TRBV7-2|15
CASSVESGHTYEQYF
TGTGCCAGCAGCGTTGAATCGGGTCACACCTACGAGCAGTACTTC
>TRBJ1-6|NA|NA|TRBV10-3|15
CAISYGTYDNSPLHF
TGTGCCATCAGTTACGGGACATACGATAATTCACCCCTCCACTTT
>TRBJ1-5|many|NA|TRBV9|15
CASSVRGQSNQPQHF
TGTGCCAGCAGCGTACGTGGCCAGTCGAATCAGCCCCAGCATTTT
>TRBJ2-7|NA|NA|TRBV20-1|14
CSAREVVAFHGQYF
TGCAGTGCTAGAGAGGTAGTAGCTTTCCACGGGCAGTACTTC
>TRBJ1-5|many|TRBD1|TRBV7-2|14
CASSQGTVGQPQHF
TGTGCCAGCAGCCAAGGGACAGTGGGGCAGCCCCAGCATTTT